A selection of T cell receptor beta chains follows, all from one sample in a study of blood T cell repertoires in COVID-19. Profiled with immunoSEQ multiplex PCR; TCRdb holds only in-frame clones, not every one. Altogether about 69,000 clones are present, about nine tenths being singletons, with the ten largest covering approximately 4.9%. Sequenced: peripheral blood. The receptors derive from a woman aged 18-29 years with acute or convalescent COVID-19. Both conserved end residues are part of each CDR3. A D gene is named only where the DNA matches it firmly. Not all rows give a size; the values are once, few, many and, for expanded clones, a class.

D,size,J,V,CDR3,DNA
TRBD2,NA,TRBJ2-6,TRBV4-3,CASSQGGLATGANVLTF,TGCGCCAGCAGCCAAGGGGGACTAGCCACTGGGGCCAACGTCCTGACTTTC
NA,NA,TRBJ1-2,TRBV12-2,CASRPSPSGIHGYTF,TGTGCAAGTCGCCCCTCACCCTCGGGGATCCATGGCTACACCTTC
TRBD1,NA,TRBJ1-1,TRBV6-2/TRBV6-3,CASSYTGQGAKAFF,TGTGCCAGCAGTTACACGGGACAGGGGGCCAAAGCTTTCTTT
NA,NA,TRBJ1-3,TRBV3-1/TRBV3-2,CASSRLQGSSGNTIYF,TGTGCCAGCAGCCGATTACAGGGCAGCTCTGGAAACACCATATATTTT
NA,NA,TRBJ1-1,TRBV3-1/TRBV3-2,CASSQTPPVGAFF,TGTGCCAGCAGCCAGACACCCCCCGTAGGAGCTTTCTTT
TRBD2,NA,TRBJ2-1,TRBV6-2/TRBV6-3,CASSYLGLAEYNEQFF,TGTGCCAGCAGTTATCTCGGACTAGCGGAATACAATGAGCAGTTCTTC
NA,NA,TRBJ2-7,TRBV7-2,CASSLTGSAYEQYF,TGTGCCAGCAGCTTGACAGGCTCGGCCTACGAGCAGTACTTC
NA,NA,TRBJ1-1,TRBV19,CASNSTGPRWEMNTEAFF,TGTGCCAGTAACTCGACAGGCCCGCGATGGGAAATGAACACTGAAGCTTTCTTT
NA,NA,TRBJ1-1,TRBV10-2,CASSKSKRAFF,TGCGCCAGCAGTAAAAGTAAGCGAGCTTTCTTT
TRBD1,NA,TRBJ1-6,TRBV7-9,CASSLNGMGQNSPLHF,TGTGCCAGCAGCTTGAACGGCATGGGACAGAATTCACCCCTCCACTTT
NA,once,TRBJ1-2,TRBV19,CATSTTGKGYTF,TGTGCCACCTCGACCACAGGGAAAGGCTACACCTTC
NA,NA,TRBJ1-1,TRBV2,CASRTNSRTGFGGEGTEAFF,TGTGCCAGCAGAACCAACTCAAGGACCGGGTTTGGGGGCGAGGGGACTGAAGCTTTCTTT
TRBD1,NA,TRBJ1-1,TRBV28,CASSLFYKPGQGFTEAFF,TGTGCCAGCAGTTTATTCTACAAACCGGGACAGGGTTTCACTGAAGCTTTCTTT
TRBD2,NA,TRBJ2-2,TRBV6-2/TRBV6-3,CASSYSRLAGDTGELFF,TGTGCCAGCAGTTATTCCAGACTAGCGGGAGACACCGGGGAGCTGTTTTTT